A single sample gave rise to the 22 T cell receptor beta chains below, sequenced in a study of blood T cell repertoires in COVID-19. Libraries were prepared by immunoSEQ multiplex PCR; TCRdb keeps only in-frame clonotypes and omits some of them. This table holds tens of thousands of clones, 65% to 90% found once. The sample comprised peripheral blood. The origin of the receptors is a woman aged 80 or older with acute or convalescent COVID-19.

The chain employs TRBV13 and TRBJ2-3, with 8 bases lining up with TRBD1. The CDR3 covers 17 residues. The germline gives CDR1 PRHDT, CDR2 FYEKMQ (reference sequence). Trimming at V came to 0 bases and at J to 2 bases, leaving 7 bases not matched to a gene. CDR3: CASSLGGQGVNTDTQYF. DNA of the CDR3: TGTGCCAGCAGCTTAGGCGGACAGGGAGTCAACACAGATACGCAGTATTTT.

The chain carries TRBV21-1 and TRBJ2-7; the table's TRBD2 call for D was not verified on the DNA. TRBV21-1 is marked as a pseudogene. The CDR3 spans 14 residues. CDR3 protein: CASSQGGQSYEQYF. The CDR3 DNA sequence: TGTGCCAGCAGCCAGGGAGGGCAGAGCTACGAGCAGTACTTC.

The V call is TRBV5-1, the J call TRBJ1-1, with 7 bases that match TRBD1. This CDR3 has 13 residues. V lost 0 bases and J lost 10; bases outside the gene matches: 6. Germline V gives CDR1 SGHRS, CDR2 YFSETQ. CDR3 sequence (DNA): TGCGCCAGCAGCTTGGCGCAGACAGGGCGAGCTTTCTTT. Encoded protein: CASSLAQTGRAFF.

The CDR3 here is CASSQVPGVNTEAFF. CDR3 in DNA: TGCGCCAGCAGCCAAGTTCCAGGGGTGAACACTGAAGCTTTCTTT. The rearrangement joins TRBV4-1 to TRBJ1-1, with TRBD1 as a possible D gene (6 bases). Germline V gene sequence: CDR1 MGHRA, CDR2 YSYEKL. With 1 base removed from V and 0 bases from J, the gap between germline ends came to 9 bases. CDR3 length equals 15 residues.

The rearrangement uses TRBV19 and TRBJ1-4; 9 positions agree with TRBD1. With V trimmed by 6 bases and J by 0 bases, 2 bases remained unmatched. The germline V gene has CDR1 LNHDA and CDR2 SQIVND (reference sequence). The CDR3 contains 15 residues. The CDR3 sequence: CASSRDRATNEKLFF. CDR3 DNA: TGTGCCAGTAGCCGGGACAGGGCAACTAATGAAAAACTGTTTTTT. Supplemented by reference TRBV19 and TRBJ1-4, the full variable domain reads DGGITQSPKYLFRKEGQNVTLSCEQNLNHDAMYWYRQDPGQGLRLIYYSQIVNDFQKGDIAEGYSVSREKKESFPLTVTSAQKNPTAFYLCASSRDRATNEKLFFGSGTQLSVL.

The rearrangement links TRBV6-5 to TRBJ1-6, with D possibly matching TRBD1 (6 bases). V lost 6 bases and J lost 5, with 11 bases in between. This CDR3 region has 14 residues. Germline lookup yields CDR1 MNHEY and CDR2 SVGAGI. The CDR3 here is CASRRTVDNSPLHF. The CDR3 DNA is TGTGCCAGCAGAAGGACAGTTGATAATTCACCCCTCCACTTT.

The chain joins TRBV7-3 to TRBJ1-5; D possibly corresponds to TRBD1 (6 bases). Trimming stripped 2 bases from V and 4 bases from J, with 15 bases between. The CDR3 covers 16 residues. Per germline, CDR1 SGHTA and CDR2 FQGTGA. In DNA, the CDR3 is TGTGCCAGCAGCTTATTCACAGGGCGTAAAAATCAGCCCCAGCATTTT. This translates into CASSLFTGRKNQPQHF.

This clone came up a few times. This rearrangement joins TRBV2 to TRBJ1-2; D not resolved. The V and J ends lost 6 bases and 4 bases respectively, with 9 bases between them. Germline CDR1 reads SNHLY; CDR2 reads FYNNEI. The length of the CDR3 is 12 residues. This CDR3 reads CASSTEFYGYTF. CDR3 sequence (DNA): TGTGCCAGCAGCACAGAGTTCTATGGCTACACCTTC.

The chain joins TRBV9 to TRBJ2-7; D is perhaps TRBD1 (6 bases). CDR3 length: 14 residues. V lost 4 bases, J lost 2 bases, and 13 bases lay in between. CDR1 is SGDLS, CDR2 YYNGEE, per germline. The CDR3 DNA follows: TGTGCCAGCAGCTTCACGGGACAACCCTACGAGCAGTACTTC. Its protein is CASSFTGQPYEQYF.

The chain has TRBV5-4 and TRBJ2-7; 8 positions match TRBD2. The J segment lost 3 bases and the V segment lost 0 bases, leaving 5 bases of the junction unmatched. The CDR3 has 15 amino acids. Germline V lookup: CDR1 SGHNT, CDR2 YYREEE (reference sequence). CDR3 sequence: CASSLGGGNIYEQYF. In DNA, the CDR3 is TGTGCCAGCAGCTTGGGCGGGGGGAATATCTACGAGCAGTACTTC.

V usage is TRBV5-1 and J usage is TRBJ1-1; perhaps TRBD1 as D (5 bases). CDR3 size: 16 residues. Per germline, CDR1 SGHRS and CDR2 YFSETQ. Trimming removed 0 bases at V and 0 bases at J, with 12 bases between. CDR3 bases: TGCGCCAGCAGCTTGGCTAGGTCAGGGATGAACACTGAAGCTTTCTTT. Amino acid sequence: CASSLARSGMNTEAFF. Looking up the rest from reference TRBV5-1 and TRBJ1-1 gives the full variable domain: KAGVTQTPRYLIKTRGQQVTLSCSPISGHRSVSWYQQTPGQGLQFLFEYFSETQRNKGNFPGRFSGRQFSNSRSEMNVSTLELGDSALYLCASSLARSGMNTEAFFGQGTRLTVV.

J is TRBJ1-1 and V is TRBV19; TRBD1 matches 8 bases. V gave up 11 bases and J gave up 7 bases; unmatched junction bases: 9. Per germline, CDR1 LNHDA and CDR2 SQIVND (reference sequence). The CDR3 is 12 residues long. The chain's CDR3 is CAGRDRLGEAFF. The CDR3 DNA reads as TGTGCCGGGCGGGACAGGTTAGGTGAAGCTTTCTTT.

The gene calls are TRBV19 and TRBJ1-2; D not resolved. Germline V gives CDR1 LNHDA, CDR2 SQIVND (reference sequence). Trimming cost V 2 bases and J 10 bases, with 17 bases left between them. This CDR3 comprises 14 residues. In DNA form, the CDR3 reads TGTGCCAGTAGTATAAGGAGTGTGGTCTTACCCTACACCTTC. Protein product: CASSIRSVVLPYTF.

V is TRBV9 and J is TRBJ1-2; D is perhaps TRBD1 (6 bases). This CDR3 region has 14 residues. CDR1 and CDR2 from the germline V gene are SGDLS and YYNGEE. The V gene lost 3 bases and the J gene lost 4 bases, with 13 bases spanning the gap. This chain's CDR3 is CASSGQGTTYGYTF. The CDR3 DNA sequence: TGTGCCAGCAGCGGGCAGGGGACGACCTATGGCTACACCTTC.

This clone was found once. The chain couples TRBV6-1 to TRBJ2-7; D perhaps matches TRBD2 (6 bases). V lost 3 bases and J lost 3, with 12 bases in between. Germline CDR1 MNHNS, CDR2 SASEGT. The length of the CDR3 is 14 residues. Written as DNA, the CDR3 is TGTGCCAGCAGTGATCATACGCGGGGCTACGAGCAGTACTTC. Translating it yields CASSDHTRGYEQYF.

The V and J genes are TRBV18 and TRBJ2-7; tentative D call: TRBD1 (6 bases). The CDR3 loop spans 13 amino acids. V was shortened by 6 bases and J by 2 bases, with 11 bases between the two germline ends. Germline CDR1 and CDR2: KGHSH and LQKENI. CDR3 amino acids: CASSRQAPYEQYF. For the CDR3, the DNA is TGTGCCAGCTCGAGACAGGCTCCCTACGAGCAGTACTTC.

This chain connects TRBV3-1 (or the pseudogene TRBV3-2) to TRBJ2-1, with a tentative D call TRBD2 (6 bases). Trimming took off 1 base at V and 8 bases at J, with 21 bases between the two ends. The CDR3 loop spans 17 amino acids. The germline V gene encodes CDR1 LGHDT and CDR2 YNNKEL (reference sequence). As DNA, the CDR3 is TGTGCCAGCAGCCAAGTGTTCAGACTAGGTAGCGTCCATGAGCAGTTCTTC. It translates to CASSQVFRLGSVHEQFF.

The J gene is TRBJ1-6, the V gene TRBV29-1; D is possibly TRBD1 (6 bases). V was cut by 7 bases and J by 9 bases, with 16 bases left in between. Germline values: CDR1 SQVTM, CDR2 ANQGSEA. The CDR3 consists of 13 residues. The DNA of the CDR3 is TGCAGCGGCTCCAGGGGAGATAGTTCACCCCTCCACTTT. Translating it yields CSGSRGDSSPLHF.

The chain uses TRBV6-1 and TRBJ2-1, with a possible D match to TRBD2 (5 bases). V lost 2 bases to trimming and J lost 4 bases, with 12 bases between them. This CDR3 is 15 amino acids long. Germline lookup yields CDR1 MNHNS and CDR2 SASEGT. CDR3 nucleotides: TGTGCCAGCAGTGAATCGCCCGGGAAGTACAATGAGCAGTTCTTC. This codes for CASSESPGKYNEQFF.

V is TRBV27 and J is TRBJ1-2; D unresolved. The CDR3 sequence is 15 residues long. Germline loops: CDR1 MNHEY, CDR2 SMNVEV (reference sequence). Trimming took off 5 bases at V and 3 bases at J, with 16 bases between the two ends. CDR3 protein: CASSPRRETYYGYTF. The CDR3 DNA reads TGTGCCAGCAGTCCTCGACGAGAGACTTACTATGGCTACACCTTC.

J is TRBJ1-4 and V is TRBV3-1 (or the pseudogene TRBV3-2); a possible D gene is TRBD1 (5 bases). CDR3 length equals 13 residues. Germline CDR1 LGHDT, CDR2 YNNKEL (reference sequence). V was shortened by 8 bases and J by 13 bases, with 20 bases between the two germline ends. CDR3 coding DNA: TGTGCCAGCTCAACCACCCGGTTGGGGGGACTGTTTTTT. Residues: CASSTTRLGGLFF.

This clone was observed a few times. The rearrangement uses TRBV6-1 and TRBJ1-1; the D gene is possibly TRBD1 (5 bases). The V gene lost 0 bases and the J gene lost 0 bases, with 8 bases spanning the gap. Germline values: CDR1 MNHNS, CDR2 SASEGT. This CDR3 is built from 15 residues. As DNA, the CDR3 is TGTGCCAGCAGTGAAGCGGGGACTGTGAACACTGAAGCTTTCTTT. Translation gives CASSEAGTVNTEAFF.